The clone carrying this T cell receptor (beta chain) was recorded at least ten times. The sample belongs to a study of T cells in Graves' hyperthyroidism and ophthalmopathy. Newly diagnosed hyperthyroidism patients aged 18 to 65 years had disease lasting under 2 months. Together with thyroid ultrasound, orbital computed tomography, serum thyroxine and TRAb, clinical symptoms were used for diagnoses. This CDR3 spans 13 amino acids. V was shortened by 2 bases and J by 6 bases, with 9 bases between the two germline ends. Per germline, CDR1 SGHTS and CDR2 YDEGEE. There were TCR beta CDR3 regions amplified from RNA transcripts. RT-PCR in the first round (using the HTBI primer set) targeted the TCR CDR3. TCRdb re-called the multiplex PCR reads through MiXCR, storing one row per CDR3 protein. In the table there are around 250,000 distinct CDR3 sequences, more than 12% of which are singletons.

The V call is TRBV5-8, the J call TRBJ1-5; D unresolved. The TCR comes from a woman aged 40 to 49 with Graves' hyperthyroidism that later progressed to Graves' ophthalmopathy. Sequencing was done on a sample of blood. The CDR3 loop is CASSLGPGQPQHF. CDR3 sequence (DNA): TGTGCCAGCAGCTTAGGACCTGGTCAGCCCCAGCATTTT.